This TCR beta chain was retrieved from a study of blood T cell repertoires in COVID-19. Study at large: The samples span acute and convalescent COVID-19 from the United States, Italy and Spain. T cells, B-cell-depleted T cells, or PBMCs supplied cDNA or gDNA.

In the case of this clone: This sample also contains other DNA sequences that code for the same CDR3.

The length of the CDR3 is 15 residues. Losses at the gene ends were 5 bases for V and 6 bases for J; bases not matched to a gene: 9. The germline CDR1 and CDR2 sequences are SGHTA and FQGNSA. Authors' methods: Scientists estimated how many nucleated cells there were by amplifying reference gene primers. The method was immunoSEQ multiplex PCR; TCRdb's version includes in-frame clones alone and lacks a portion of them. From that table come the V and J calls and clone size; the DNA was used to work out D and trimming. Of under 200,000 clones in the sample, approximately 84% were seen once. The V gene is TRBV7-2, the J gene TRBJ2-3; TRBD2 matches 9 bases. The sample was peripheral blood. The origin of this receptor is a woman older than 75 with acute or convalescent COVID-19. CDR3 amino acids: CASSTRREGRDTQYF. The DNA of the CDR3 is TGTGCCAGCAGCACCCGGCGGGAGGGCCGCGATACGCAGTATTTT.